This paragraph covers one T cell receptor (beta chain) sequence. This could be a read error, since a much larger clone is one nucleotide away. The sample carries other DNA sequences with the same CDR3. This sample was taken from a study of blood T cell repertoires in COVID-19. On the study more broadly: COVID-19 samples collected from the United States, Italy and Spain covered acute and convalescent phases.

Measured with immunoSEQ multiplex PCR; TCRdb has only the in-frame clones, and not every one. Of about 480,000 clones detected, approximately 87% appear once; the ten largest clones hold around 1.9%. The germline V gene has CDR1 SQVTM and CDR2 ANQGSEA. There are 13 residues in the CDR3. The sequenced sample consisted of PBMCs or T cells enriched from blood (not recorded which). The chain uses TRBV29-1 and TRBJ2-1, with TRBD1 matching 10 bases. This TCR was sampled from a woman aged 40 to 50 who had recovered from COVID-19. CDR3 nucleotides: TGCCGCGCCGGGACAGGGGAGGGGGGAGAGCAGTTCTTC. Translating gives CRAGTGEGGEQFF.